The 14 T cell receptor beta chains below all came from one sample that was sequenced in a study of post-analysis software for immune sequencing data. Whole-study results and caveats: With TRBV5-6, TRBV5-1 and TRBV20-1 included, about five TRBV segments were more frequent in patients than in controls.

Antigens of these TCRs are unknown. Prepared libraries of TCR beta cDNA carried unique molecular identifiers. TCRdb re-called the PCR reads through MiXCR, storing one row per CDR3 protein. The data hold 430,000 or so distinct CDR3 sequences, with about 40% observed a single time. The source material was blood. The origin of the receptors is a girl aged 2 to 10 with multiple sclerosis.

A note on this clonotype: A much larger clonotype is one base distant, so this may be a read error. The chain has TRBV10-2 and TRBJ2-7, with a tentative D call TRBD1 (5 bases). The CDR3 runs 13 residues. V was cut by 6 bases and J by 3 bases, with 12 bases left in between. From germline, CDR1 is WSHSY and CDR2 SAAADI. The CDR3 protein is CASSPDRRYEQYF. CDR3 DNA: TGCGCCAGCAGCCCTGACAGACGCTACGAGCAGTACTTC.

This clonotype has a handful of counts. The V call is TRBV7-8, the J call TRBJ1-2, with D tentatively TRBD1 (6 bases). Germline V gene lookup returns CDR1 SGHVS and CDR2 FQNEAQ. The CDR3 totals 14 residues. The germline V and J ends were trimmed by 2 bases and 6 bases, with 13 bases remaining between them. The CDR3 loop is CASSLLQGVDGYTF. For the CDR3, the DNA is TGTGCCAGCAGCTTACTACAGGGAGTGGATGGCTACACCTTC.

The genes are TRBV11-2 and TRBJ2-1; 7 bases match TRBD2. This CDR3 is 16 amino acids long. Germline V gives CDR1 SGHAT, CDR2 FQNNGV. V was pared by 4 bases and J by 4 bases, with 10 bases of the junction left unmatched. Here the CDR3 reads CASSSRAGPRYNEQFF. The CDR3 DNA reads TGTGCCAGCAGCTCGCGAGCGGGACCGAGATACAATGAGCAGTTCTTC.

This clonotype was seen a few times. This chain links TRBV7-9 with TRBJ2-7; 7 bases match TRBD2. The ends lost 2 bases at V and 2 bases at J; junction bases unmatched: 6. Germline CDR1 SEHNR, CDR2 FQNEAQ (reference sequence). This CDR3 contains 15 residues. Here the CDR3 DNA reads TGTGCCAGCAGCTTAAGCGGGGCCCTTACCTACGAGCAGTACTTC. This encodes CASSLSGALTYEQYF.

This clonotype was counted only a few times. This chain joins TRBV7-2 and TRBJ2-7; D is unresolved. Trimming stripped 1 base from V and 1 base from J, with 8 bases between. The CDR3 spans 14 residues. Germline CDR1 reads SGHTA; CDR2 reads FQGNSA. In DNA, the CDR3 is TGTGCCAGCAGCTTAGAATGGCAGTCCTACGAGCAGTACTTC. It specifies CASSLEWQSYEQYF.

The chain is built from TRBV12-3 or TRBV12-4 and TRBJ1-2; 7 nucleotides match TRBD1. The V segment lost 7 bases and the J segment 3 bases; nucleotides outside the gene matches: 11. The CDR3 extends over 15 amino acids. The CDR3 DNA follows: TGTGCCAGCATTCCGACAGGGCCCCCCCACTATGGCTACACCTTC. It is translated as CASIPTGPPHYGYTF.

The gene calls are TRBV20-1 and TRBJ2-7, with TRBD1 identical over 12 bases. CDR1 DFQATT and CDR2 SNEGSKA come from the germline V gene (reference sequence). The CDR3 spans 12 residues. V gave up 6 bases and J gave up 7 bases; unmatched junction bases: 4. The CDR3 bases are TGCAGTGCCGGGGACAGGGGGCGAGAGCAGTACTTC. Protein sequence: CSAGDRGREQYF.

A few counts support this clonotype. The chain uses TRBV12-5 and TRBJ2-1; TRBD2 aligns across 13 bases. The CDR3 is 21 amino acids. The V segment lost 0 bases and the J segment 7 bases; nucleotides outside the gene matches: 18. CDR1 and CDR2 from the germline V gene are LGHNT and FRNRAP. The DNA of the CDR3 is TGTGCTAGTGGTTTGGTATTGGGAGGACTAGCGGGAGTGAAGGACTTAAATGAGCAGTTCTTC. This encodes CASGLVLGGLAGVKDLNEQFF.

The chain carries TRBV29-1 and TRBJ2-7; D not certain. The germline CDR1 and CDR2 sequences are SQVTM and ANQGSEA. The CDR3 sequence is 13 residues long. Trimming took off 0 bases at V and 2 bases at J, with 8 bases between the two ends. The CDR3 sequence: CSVEDSKAYEQYF. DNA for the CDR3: TGCAGCGTTGAAGATTCTAAAGCCTACGAGCAGTACTTC.

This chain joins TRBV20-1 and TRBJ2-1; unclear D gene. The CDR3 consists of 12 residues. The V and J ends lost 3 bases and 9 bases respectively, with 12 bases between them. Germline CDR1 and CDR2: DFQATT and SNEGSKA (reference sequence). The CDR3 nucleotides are TGCAGTGCTAGGTTTTATTATCGTGAGCAGTTCTTC. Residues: CSARFYYREQFF.

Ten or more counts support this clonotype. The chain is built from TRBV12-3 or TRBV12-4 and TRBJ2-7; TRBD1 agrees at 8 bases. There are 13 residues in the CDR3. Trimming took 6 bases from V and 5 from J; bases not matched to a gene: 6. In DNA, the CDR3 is TGTGCCAGCAGCCGGACAGGGAGAAACGAGCAGTACTTC. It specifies CASSRTGRNEQYF.

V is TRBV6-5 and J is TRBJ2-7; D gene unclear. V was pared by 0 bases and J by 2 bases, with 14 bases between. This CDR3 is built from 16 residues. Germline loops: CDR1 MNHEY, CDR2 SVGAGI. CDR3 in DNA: TGTGCCAGCAGTTACTCCAGGTCTGGACCTCCCTACGAGCAGTACTTC. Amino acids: CASSYSRSGPPYEQYF.

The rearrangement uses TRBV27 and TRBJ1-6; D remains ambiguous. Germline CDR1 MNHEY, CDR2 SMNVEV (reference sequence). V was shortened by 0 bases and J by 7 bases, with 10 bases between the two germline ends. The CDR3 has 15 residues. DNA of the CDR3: TGTGCCAGCAGTTTATCATCATCGACCAATTCACCCCTCCACTTT. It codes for CASSLSSSTNSPLHF.

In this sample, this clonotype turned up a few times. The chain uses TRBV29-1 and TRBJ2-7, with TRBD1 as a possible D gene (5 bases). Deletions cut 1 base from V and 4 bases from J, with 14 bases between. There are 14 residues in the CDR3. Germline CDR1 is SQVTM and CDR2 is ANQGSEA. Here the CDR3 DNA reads TGCAGCGTTGAAGTAGGGCAGGGCGGTTACGAGCAGTACTTC. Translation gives CSVEVGQGGYEQYF.